Listed here are 31 T cell receptor beta chains from one sample, sequenced in a study of T cells in Graves' hyperthyroidism and ophthalmopathy. Researchers took RNA transcripts and amplified the TCR beta CDR3 regions from them. First-round RT-PCR targeting the TCR CDR3 was performed with the HTBI primer set. TCRdb re-called the multiplex PCR reads with MiXCR, one entry per CDR3 protein. In the table there are some 550,000 distinct CDR3 sequences, about 20% of which are singletons. Specimen: blood. The receptors stem from a man younger than 35 with Graves' hyperthyroidism.

This clonotype was counted at least ten times. The genes are TRBV12-3 or TRBV12-4 and TRBJ1-1; TRBD1 agrees at 7 bases. The CDR3 contains 14 residues. Trimming removed 6 bases from V and 7 bases from J; junction bases left unmatched: 11. For the CDR3, the DNA is TGTGCCAGCAGACCAACAGGGGCTGTGGGTGAAGCTTTCTTT. This sequence encodes CASRPTGAVGEAFF.

This clonotype was detected many times. J is TRBJ1-2 and V is TRBV25-1, with 7 bases identical to TRBD1. Losses at the gene ends were 8 bases for V and 7 bases for J; bases not matched to a gene: 7. Germline V gene sequence: CDR1 MGHDK, CDR2 SYGVNS. The CDR3 length is 12 residues. This chain's CDR3 is CASEGAGSGYTF. CDR3 bases: TGTGCCAGCGAGGGGGCAGGGTCTGGCTACACCTTC.

This clonotype was recorded a few times. The rearrangement joins TRBV5-6 to TRBJ1-2; a possible D gene is TRBD1 (6 bases). The ends were cut back, 5 bases at V and 8 bases at J, with 16 bases in the middle. The germline CDR1 and CDR2 sequences are SGHDT and YYEEEE. The CDR3 sequence is 13 residues long. CDR3 protein: CASSNPGVDGYTF. The CDR3 DNA sequence: TGTGCCAGCAGTAACCCAGGGGTCGACGGCTACACCTTC.

This clonotype was seen at least ten times. This chain links TRBV28 with TRBJ1-2, with a weak D call TRBD1 (6 bases). V was trimmed by 6 bases and J by 2 bases, leaving 25 bases between them. Germline V gene lookup returns CDR1 MDHEN and CDR2 SYDVKM. The CDR3 runs to 18 residues. The CDR3, as DNA: TGTGCCAGCAGATCCCCCACAGGGATATCGGGGAGGAACTATGGCTACACCTTC. Amino acids: CASRSPTGISGRNYGYTF.

With respect to this clonotype: A single base separates this from a much larger clone, so it may be a read error. V and J are TRBV28 and TRBJ1-5; D ambiguous. Per the germline V gene, CDR1 is MDHEN and CDR2 is SYDVKM. The CDR3 covers 17 residues. In nucleotides, the CDR3 is TGTGCCAGCAGTCTAATTAGTTTGAGGGATAGCAATCAGCCCCAGGATTTT. Translating gives CASSLISLRDSNQPQDF.

There are many counts of this clonotype. The V call is TRBV6-1, the J call TRBJ1-5, with D unclear. CDR1 is MNHNS and CDR2 is SASEGT in the germline V gene. Trimming pared 1 base from V and 3 bases from J, leaving 13 bases between. This CDR3 spans 16 amino acids. The CDR3 sequence: CASSEGTRAYNQPQHF. In DNA form, the CDR3 reads TGTGCCAGCAGTGAAGGTACCCGGGCGTACAATCAGCCCCAGCATTTT.

This clonotype was seen a handful of times. This sequence joins TRBV6-1 and TRBJ1-1; D is ambiguous. The ends were cut back, 10 bases at V and 1 base at J, with 16 bases in the middle. Looked up from germline, CDR1 is MNHNS and CDR2 is SASEGT. This CDR3 has 14 residues. The CDR3 DNA is TGTGCCATCTCCCCGGAGATCCCGAACACTGAAGCTTTCTTT. This gives the protein CAISPEIPNTEAFF.

J is TRBJ2-5 and V is TRBV20-1, with 15 bases lining up with TRBD2. Germline V gene data show CDR1 as DFQATT and CDR2 as SNEGSKA (reference sequence). The CDR3 runs 14 residues. Losses at the gene ends were 6 bases for V and 1 base for J; bases not matched to a gene: 0. The CDR3, as DNA: TGCAGTGCGGGACTAGCGGGGGGCCAAGAGACCCAGTACTTC. Translated, it gives CSAGLAGGQETQYF.

This sequence joins TRBV20-1 and TRBJ2-7; D gene unclear. Germline assignment: CDR1 DFQATT and CDR2 SNEGSKA (reference sequence). The V and J ends lost 3 bases and 2 bases respectively, with 14 bases between them. This CDR3 region has 14 residues. CDR3 protein: CSASVSFPAYEQYF. The DNA for the CDR3 is TGCAGTGCTAGTGTGTCTTTTCCTGCCTACGAGCAGTACTTC.

This sequence joins TRBV5-1 and TRBJ2-7, with D hard to call. The CDR3 runs 14 residues. Per the germline V gene, CDR1 is SGHRS and CDR2 is YFSETQ. The V end was cut by 0 bases, the J end by 3 bases, with 10 bases between. CDR3 coding DNA: TGCGCCAGCAGCTTGGTGGCAGATTTCTACGAGCAGTACTTC. Protein sequence: CASSLVADFYEQYF.

This clonotype appeared many times. The V call is TRBV7-3, the J call TRBJ2-6; 7 nucleotides line up with TRBD1. Trimming took 5 bases from V and 1 from J; bases not matched to a gene: 14. The CDR3 has 19 residues. CDR1 and CDR2 from the germline V gene are SGHTA and FQGTGA. The CDR3 bases are TGTGCCAGCAGCCTTCAACGCCGGGACAGCCTTTCTGGGGCCAACGTCCTGACTTTC. It specifies CASSLQRRDSLSGANVLTF.

This clonotype came up many times. The chain has TRBV12-3 or TRBV12-4 and TRBJ1-2; 9 nucleotides align to TRBD1. The CDR3 is made up of 16 amino acids. J was trimmed by 2 bases and V by 1 base; bases with no gene match: 5. Here the CDR3 reads CASSLVATGGNYGYTF. The CDR3 DNA is TGTGCCAGCAGTTTAGTAGCGACAGGGGGGAACTATGGCTACACCTTC.

This rearrangement joins TRBV6-1 to TRBJ2-4; the D gene is possibly TRBD2 (6 bases). From germline, CDR1 is MNHNS and CDR2 SASEGT. The CDR3 has 16 amino acids. V was shortened by 8 bases and J by 0 bases, with 17 bases between the two germline ends. The CDR3 loop reads CASRSSRGLAKNIQYF. DNA for the CDR3: TGTGCCAGCCGGTCCTCTCGGGGGTTAGCCAAAAACATTCAGTACTTC.

The sample holds many counts of this clonotype. J is TRBJ2-7 and V is TRBV24-1; D call uncertain. Between the trimmed V and J ends, which lost 9 bases and 1 base, there was a span of 12 bases. This CDR3 has 13 residues. Germline V gives CDR1 KGHDR, CDR2 SFDVKD. Written as DNA, the CDR3 is TGTGCCACCCAGAGACCCGCTTCCTACGAGCAGTACTTC. Its translation is CATQRPASYEQYF.

This clonotype came up many times. The chain links TRBV6-1 to TRBJ2-7, with D unresolved. The V gene's germline CDR1 is MNHNS and CDR2 SASEGT. The ends were cut back, 1 base at V and 3 bases at J, with 10 bases in the middle. The CDR3 spans 14 residues. The CDR3 nucleotides read TGTGCCAGCAGTGAAGTAGTAACACTCTACGAGCAGTACTTC. Its translation is CASSEVVTLYEQYF.

The chain carries TRBV2 and TRBJ2-7, with 15 bases matching TRBD2. J lost 2 bases, V lost 7 bases, and 3 bases had no gene match. Germline lookup yields CDR1 SNHLY and CDR2 FYNNEI. The CDR3 contains 15 residues. CDR3 nucleotide sequence: TGTGCCAGCAAAAGGACTAGCGGGGGGGCCTACGAGCAGTACTTC. Translating it yields CASKRTSGGAYEQYF.

This clonotype was detected many times. The rearrangement links TRBV12-3 or TRBV12-4 to TRBJ2-4, with D hard to call. The V end lost 6 bases, the J end lost 0 bases, and 12 bases lay between the germline ends. There are 15 residues in the CDR3. The CDR3 coding sequence is TGTGCCAGCAGCCCTTCTTTAGGAGCCAAAAACATTCAGTACTTC. Protein: CASSPSLGAKNIQYF.

This clonotype came up many times. The chain recombines TRBV13 with TRBJ2-2; 13 nucleotides match TRBD2. V lost 5 bases, J lost 0 bases, and 15 bases stayed unmatched. Per the germline V gene, CDR1 is PRHDT and CDR2 is FYEKMQ (reference sequence). The CDR3 length is 21 residues. The CDR3 reads CASSLNYPGLAGRTNTGELFF. Written as DNA, the CDR3 is TGTGCCAGCAGCCTTAATTACCCGGGACTAGCGGGACGAACGAACACCGGGGAGCTGTTTTTT.

This clonotype has a count of ten or more. The chain joins TRBV30 to TRBJ1-1; D is perhaps TRBD1 (6 bases). The V end was cut by 5 bases, the J end by 3 bases, with 10 bases between. CDR1 is GTSNPN and CDR2 is SVGIG in the germline V gene (reference sequence). The CDR3 runs to 12 residues. CDR3 nucleotides: TGTGCCTGGGTAGGGGGATACACTGAAGCTTTCTTT. Encoded protein: CAWVGGYTEAFF.

In its sample, this clonotype was seen many times. The chain carries TRBV6-5 and TRBJ1-2, with TRBD1 matching 8 bases. V lost 8 bases and J lost 4; bases outside the gene matches: 6. CDR3 length: 13 residues. The germline gives CDR1 MNHEY, CDR2 SVGAGI. CDR3 in amino acids: CASGRGPGYGYTF. CDR3 bases: TGTGCCAGCGGCAGGGGGCCTGGCTATGGCTACACCTTC.

The chain uses TRBV7-9 and TRBJ2-4; D gene unclear. The germline V gene encodes CDR1 SEHNR and CDR2 FQNEAQ (reference sequence). CDR3 length: 13 amino acids. V lost 2 bases and J lost 5, with 7 bases in between. The CDR3 DNA reads TGTGCCAGCAGCTTAACACTTCAAAACATTCAGTACTTC. Protein: CASSLTLQNIQYF. Complete variable domain (other parts from reference TRBV7-9 and TRBJ2-4): DTGVSQNPRHKITKRGQNVTFRCDPISEHNRLYWYRQTLGQGPEFLTYFQNEAQLEKSRLLSDRFSAERPKGSFSTLEIQRTEQGDSAMYLCASSLTLQNIQYFGAGTRLSVL.

This clonotype has at least ten counts. V is TRBV11-2 and J is TRBJ2-7; 13 nucleotides match TRBD2. CDR3 size: 15 residues. The germline CDR1 and CDR2 sequences are SGHAT and FQNNGV. V shed 5 bases and J 3 bases; nucleotides not matched to a gene: 4. The CDR3, as DNA: TGTGCCAGCAGCCTGACTAGCGGGGGGTTCTACGAGCAGTACTTC. Protein sequence: CASSLTSGGFYEQYF. Based on the CDR3 plus reference TRBV11-2 and TRBJ2-7, the full variable domain is EAGVAQSPRYKIIEKRQSVAFWCNPISGHATLYWYQQILGQGPKLLIQFQNNGVVDDSQLPKDRFSAERLKGVDSTLKIQPAKLEDSAVYLCASSLTSGGFYEQYFGPGTRLTVT.

The chain combines TRBV7-8 with TRBJ1-2, with D possibly matching TRBD1 (5 bases). Germline V gene lookup returns CDR1 SGHVS and CDR2 FQNEAQ. The CDR3 sequence is 14 residues long. Trimming left V 5 bases short and J 4 bases short, with 14 bases between. CDR3 loop: CASSVGAGTYGYTF. For the CDR3, the DNA is TGTGCCAGCAGCGTCGGGGCTGGGACCTATGGCTACACCTTC.

This clonotype was seen repeatedly, ten times or more. This chain uses TRBV11-1 with TRBJ1-2, with D maybe TRBD1 (5 bases). Germline values: CDR1 SGHAT, CDR2 FQDESV (reference sequence). Between the trimmed V and J ends, which lost 5 bases and 1 base, there was a span of 17 bases. This CDR3 has 16 residues. The CDR3 sequence: CASSDPWGGVNYGYTF. The CDR3 DNA is TGTGCCAGCAGCGATCCATGGGGAGGGGTTAACTATGGCTACACCTTC.

At least ten counts were recorded for this clonotype. The rearrangement links TRBV28 to TRBJ1-5, with 7 bases identical to TRBD1. V trimming: 4 bases; J trimming: 4 bases; junction bases outside the gene matches: 10. This CDR3 has 16 residues. CDR1 is MDHEN, CDR2 SYDVKM, per germline. CDR3 region: CASSYQQGGFNQPQHF. CDR3 nucleotide sequence: TGTGCCAGCAGTTATCAGCAGGGGGGTTTTAATCAGCCCCAGCATTTT.

This clonotype was found many times. The rearrangement uses TRBV12-3 or TRBV12-4 and TRBJ1-2; 7 bases are shared with TRBD1. Unmatched junction bases numbered 8, after V lost 6 bases and J lost 4 bases. The CDR3 has 14 amino acids. CDR3 in amino acids: CASSRREGAYGYTF. The DNA of the CDR3 is TGTGCCAGCAGCCGACGAGAGGGGGCCTATGGCTACACCTTC.

To note about this clonotype: A much larger clonotype is one base distant, so this may be a read error. The chain carries TRBV6-1 and TRBJ2-2; no clear D. V shed 6 bases and J shed 3 bases, with 20 bases lying between them. The CDR3 runs 17 residues. CDR1 and CDR2 (germline): MNHNS, SASEGT. The DNA for the CDR3 is TGTGCCAGCAGCCCTTCTAGGACCGCCGTTTACACCGGGGAGCTGTTTTTT. As protein: CASSPSRTAVYTGELFF.

This chain joins TRBV4-1 and TRBJ2-2; the D gene is possibly TRBD1 (5 bases). Between the trimmed V and J ends, which lost 0 bases and 1 base, there was a span of 15 bases. This CDR3 contains 18 residues. Germline-derived CDR1 and CDR2 are MGHRA and YSYEKL. The CDR3 loop reads CASSQDSARVENTGELFF. CDR3 DNA sequence: TGCGCCAGCAGCCAAGACTCGGCCAGGGTTGAGAACACCGGGGAGCTGTTTTTT.

CDR3 sequence: CASSPRATEAFF. The CDR3 bases are TGTGCCAGCAGCCCCCGCGCCACTGAAGCTTTCTTT. This chain uses TRBV11-2 with TRBJ1-1; D remains unclear. Trimming shortened V by 5 bases and J by 4 bases, and 8 bases separated the two germline ends. Germline V gene sequence: CDR1 SGHAT, CDR2 FQNNGV. This CDR3 has 12 residues.

The chain combines TRBV11-2 with TRBJ2-7; 9 positions match TRBD2. V lost 0 bases and J lost 1; bases outside the gene matches: 4. Per germline, CDR1 SGHAT and CDR2 FQNNGV. The CDR3 is 16 residues long. CDR3 DNA sequence: TGTGCCAGCAGCTTAGAGCGCGCGGGGGGGTCCTACGAGCAGTACTTC. Protein: CASSLERAGGSYEQYF. The full variable domain, its missing parts supplied by reference TRBV11-2 and TRBJ2-7, is EAGVAQSPRYKIIEKRQSVAFWCNPISGHATLYWYQQILGQGPKLLIQFQNNGVVDDSQLPKDRFSAERLKGVDSTLKIQPAKLEDSAVYLCASSLERAGGSYEQYFGPGTRLTVT.

The gene calls are TRBV19 and TRBJ1-1; D unclear. Germline V gene data show CDR1 as LNHDA and CDR2 as SQIVND (reference sequence). The V end lost 10 bases, the J end lost 5 bases, and 23 bases lay between the germline ends. The CDR3 totals 15 residues. The CDR3 spells CATSNQWPGGTEAFF. In nucleotides, the CDR3 is TGTGCCACCAGTAATCAATGGCCGGGTGGAACTGAAGCTTTCTTT.